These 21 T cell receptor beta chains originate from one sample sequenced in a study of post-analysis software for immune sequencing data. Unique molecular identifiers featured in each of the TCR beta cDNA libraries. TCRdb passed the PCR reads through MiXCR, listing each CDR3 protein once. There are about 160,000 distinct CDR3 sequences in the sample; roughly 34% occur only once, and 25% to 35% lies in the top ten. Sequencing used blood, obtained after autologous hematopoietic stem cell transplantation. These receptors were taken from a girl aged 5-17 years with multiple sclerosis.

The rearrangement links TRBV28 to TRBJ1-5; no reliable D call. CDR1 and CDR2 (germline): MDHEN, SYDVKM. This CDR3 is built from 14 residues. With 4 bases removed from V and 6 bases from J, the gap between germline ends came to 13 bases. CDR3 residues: CASSSTSWGQPQHF. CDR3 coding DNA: TGTGCCAGCAGTTCCACCTCTTGGGGTCAGCCCCAGCATTTT. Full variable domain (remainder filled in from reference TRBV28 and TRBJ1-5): DVKVTQSSRYLVKRTGEKVFLECVQDMDHENMFWYRQDPGLGLRLIYFSYDVKMKEKGDIPEGYSVSREKKERFSLILESASTNQTSMYLCASSSTSWGQPQHFGDGTRLSIL.

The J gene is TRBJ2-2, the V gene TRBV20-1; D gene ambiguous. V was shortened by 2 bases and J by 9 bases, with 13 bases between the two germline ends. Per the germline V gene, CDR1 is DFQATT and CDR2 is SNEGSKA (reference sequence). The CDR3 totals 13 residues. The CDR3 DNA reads TGCAGTGCTAGACCGGCAGATCGCCGGGAGCTGTTTTTT. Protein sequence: CSARPADRRELFF.

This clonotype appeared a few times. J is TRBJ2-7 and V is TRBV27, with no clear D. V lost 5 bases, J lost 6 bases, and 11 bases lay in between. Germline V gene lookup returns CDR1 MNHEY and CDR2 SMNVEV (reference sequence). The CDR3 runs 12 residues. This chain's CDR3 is CASSPLWGEQYF. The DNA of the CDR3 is TGTGCCAGCAGTCCCCTCTGGGGCGAGCAGTACTTC.

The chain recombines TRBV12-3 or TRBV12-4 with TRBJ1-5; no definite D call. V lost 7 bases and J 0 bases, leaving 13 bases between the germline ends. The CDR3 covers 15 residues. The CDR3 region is CASTLGESSNQPQHF. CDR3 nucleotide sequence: TGTGCCAGCACTCTAGGCGAGTCTAGCAATCAGCCCCAGCATTTT.

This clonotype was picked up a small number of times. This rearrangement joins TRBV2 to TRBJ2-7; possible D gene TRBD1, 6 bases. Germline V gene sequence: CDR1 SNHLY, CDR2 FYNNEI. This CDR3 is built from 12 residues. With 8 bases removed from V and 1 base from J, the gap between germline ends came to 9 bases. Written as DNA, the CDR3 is TGTGCCAGCGGGGACACATCCTACGAGCAGTACTTC. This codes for CASGDTSYEQYF.

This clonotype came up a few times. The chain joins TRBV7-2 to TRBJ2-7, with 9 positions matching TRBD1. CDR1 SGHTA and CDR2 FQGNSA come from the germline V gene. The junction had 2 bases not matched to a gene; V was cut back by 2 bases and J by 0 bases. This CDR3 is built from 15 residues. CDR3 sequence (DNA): TGTGCCAGCAGCTTAAAGGGACAGGGCTCCTACGAGCAGTACTTC. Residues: CASSLKGQGSYEQYF.

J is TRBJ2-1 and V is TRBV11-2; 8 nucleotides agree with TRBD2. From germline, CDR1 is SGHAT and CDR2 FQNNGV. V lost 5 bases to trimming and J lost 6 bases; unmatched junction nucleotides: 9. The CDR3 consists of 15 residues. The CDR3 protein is CASSHLPGGSNEQFF. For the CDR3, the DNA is TGTGCCAGCAGCCACCTACCGGGAGGGTCCAATGAGCAGTTCTTC.

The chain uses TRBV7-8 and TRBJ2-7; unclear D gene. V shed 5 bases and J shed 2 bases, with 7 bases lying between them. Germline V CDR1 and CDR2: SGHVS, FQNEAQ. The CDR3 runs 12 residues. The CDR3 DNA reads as TGTGCCAGCAGCGCCAGACCCTACGAGCAGTACTTC. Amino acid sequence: CASSARPYEQYF.

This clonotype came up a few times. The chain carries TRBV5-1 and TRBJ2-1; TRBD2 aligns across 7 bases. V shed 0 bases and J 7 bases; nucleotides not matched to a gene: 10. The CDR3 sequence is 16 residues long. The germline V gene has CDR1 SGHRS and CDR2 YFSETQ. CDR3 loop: CASSLAGAGEVNEQFF. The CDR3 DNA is TGCGCCAGCAGCTTGGCCGGTGCGGGAGAAGTGAATGAGCAGTTCTTC.

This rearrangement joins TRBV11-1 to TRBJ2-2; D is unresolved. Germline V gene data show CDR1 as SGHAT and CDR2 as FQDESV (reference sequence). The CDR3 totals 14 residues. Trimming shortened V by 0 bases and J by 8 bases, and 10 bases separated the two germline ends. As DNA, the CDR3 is TGTGCCAGCAGCTTAGCGGACGTTACAGGGGAGCTGTTTTTT. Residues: CASSLADVTGELFF.

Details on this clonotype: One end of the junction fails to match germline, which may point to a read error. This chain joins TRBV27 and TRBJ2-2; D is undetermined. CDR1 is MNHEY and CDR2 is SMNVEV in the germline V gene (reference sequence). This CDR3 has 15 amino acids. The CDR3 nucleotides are TGTGCCAGCAGTTTATACCCCGGGCTCCGCAAGGAGCGGTTTTTT. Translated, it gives CASSLYPGLRKERFF.

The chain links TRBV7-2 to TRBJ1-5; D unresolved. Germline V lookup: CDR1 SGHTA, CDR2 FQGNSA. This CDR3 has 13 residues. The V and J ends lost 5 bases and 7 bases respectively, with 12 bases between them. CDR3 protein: CASSQRVWQPQHF. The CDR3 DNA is TGTGCCAGCAGCCAAAGGGTGTGGCAGCCCCAGCATTTT.

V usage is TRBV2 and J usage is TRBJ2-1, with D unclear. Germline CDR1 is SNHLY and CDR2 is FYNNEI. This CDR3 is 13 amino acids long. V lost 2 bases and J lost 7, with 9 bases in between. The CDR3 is CASSERLLNEQFF. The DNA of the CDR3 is TGTGCCAGCAGTGAAAGGCTGCTAAATGAGCAGTTCTTC.

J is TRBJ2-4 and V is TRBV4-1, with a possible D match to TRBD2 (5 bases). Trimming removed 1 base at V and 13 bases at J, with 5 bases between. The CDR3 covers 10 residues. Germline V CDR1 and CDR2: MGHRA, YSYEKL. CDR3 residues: CASSQGGQYF. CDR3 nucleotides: TGCGCCAGCAGCCAAGGCGGGCAGTACTTC.

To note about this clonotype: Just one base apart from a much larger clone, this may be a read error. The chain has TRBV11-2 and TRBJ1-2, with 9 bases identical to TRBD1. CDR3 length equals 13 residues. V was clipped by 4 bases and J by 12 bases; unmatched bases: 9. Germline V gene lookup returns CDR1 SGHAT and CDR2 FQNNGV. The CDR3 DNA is TGTGCCAGCAGCTCGGACAGGGGTGGAGGCCACACCTTC. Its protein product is CASSSDRGGGHTF.

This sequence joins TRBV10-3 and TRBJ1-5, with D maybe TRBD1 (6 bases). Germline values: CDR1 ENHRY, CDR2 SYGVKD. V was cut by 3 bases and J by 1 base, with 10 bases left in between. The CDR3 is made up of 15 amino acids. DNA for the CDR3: TGTGCCATCAGTGACGCAGGGGACAGCAATCAGCCCCAGCATTTT. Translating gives CAISDAGDSNQPQHF.

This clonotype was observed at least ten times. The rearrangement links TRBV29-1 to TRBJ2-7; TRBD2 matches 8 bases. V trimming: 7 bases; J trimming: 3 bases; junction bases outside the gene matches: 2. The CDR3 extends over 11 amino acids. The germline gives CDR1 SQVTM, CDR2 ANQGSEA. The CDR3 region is CSATSGYEQYF. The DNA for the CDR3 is TGCAGCGCAACTAGCGGCTACGAGCAGTACTTC.

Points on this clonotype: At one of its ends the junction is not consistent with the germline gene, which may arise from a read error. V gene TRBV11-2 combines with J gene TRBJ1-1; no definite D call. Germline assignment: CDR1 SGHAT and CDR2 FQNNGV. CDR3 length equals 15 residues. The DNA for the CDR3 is TGTGCCAGCAGTTTAGTTATGTTCTTGAACACTGAAGCTTTCTTT. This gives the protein CASSLVMFLNTEAFF. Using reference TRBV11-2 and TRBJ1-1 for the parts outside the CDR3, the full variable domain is EAGVAQSPRYKIIEKRQSVAFWCNPISGHATLYWYQQILGQGPKLLIQFQNNGVVDDSQLPKDRFSAERLKGVDSTLKIQPAKLEDSAVYLCASSLVMFLNTEAFFGQGTRLTVV.

CDR3: CASSLSTTSGGSSTDTQYF. CDR3 DNA sequence: TGTGCCAGCAGCTTGAGCACGACTAGCGGGGGGTCTAGCACAGATACGCAGTATTTT. V usage is TRBV5-6 and J usage is TRBJ2-3; 13 bases match TRBD2. Germline trimming cut 1 base from V and 0 bases from J; bases unmatched to any gene: 8. This CDR3 contains 19 residues. Germline-derived CDR1 and CDR2 are SGHDT and YYEEEE.

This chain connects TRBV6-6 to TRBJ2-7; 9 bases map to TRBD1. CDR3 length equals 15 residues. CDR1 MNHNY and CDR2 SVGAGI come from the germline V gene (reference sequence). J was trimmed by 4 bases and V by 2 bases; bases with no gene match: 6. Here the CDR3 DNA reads TGTGCCAGCAGTTACGCACAGGGGGCTCCTTACGAGCAGTACTTC. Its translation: CASSYAQGAPYEQYF.

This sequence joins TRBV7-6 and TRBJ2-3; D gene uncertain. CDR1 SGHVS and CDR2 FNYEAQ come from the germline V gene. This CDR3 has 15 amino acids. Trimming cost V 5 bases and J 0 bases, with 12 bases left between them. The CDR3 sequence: CASSPPGGSTDTQYF. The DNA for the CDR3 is TGTGCCAGCAGCCCCCCTGGCGGAAGCACAGATACGCAGTATTTT.